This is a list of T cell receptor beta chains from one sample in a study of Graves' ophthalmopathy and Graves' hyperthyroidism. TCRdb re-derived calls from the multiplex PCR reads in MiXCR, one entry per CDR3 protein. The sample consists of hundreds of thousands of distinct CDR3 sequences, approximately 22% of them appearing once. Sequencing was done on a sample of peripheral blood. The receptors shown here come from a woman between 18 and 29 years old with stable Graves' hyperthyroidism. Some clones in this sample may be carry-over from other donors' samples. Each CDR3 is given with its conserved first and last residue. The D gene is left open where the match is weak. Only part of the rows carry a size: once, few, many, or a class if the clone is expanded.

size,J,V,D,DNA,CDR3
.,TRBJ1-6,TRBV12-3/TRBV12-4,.,TGTGCCTCTGCGGGGGAGGGCGGAGAGGCCATTTCACCCCTCCACTTT,CASAGEGGEAISPLHF
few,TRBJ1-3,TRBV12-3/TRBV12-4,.,TGTGCCAGCAGTTTATTATGGGGACCGGGATCTGGAAACACCATATATTTT,CASSLLWGPGSGNTIYF
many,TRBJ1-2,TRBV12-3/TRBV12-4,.,TGTGCCAGCAGCCGATGGGTGTATGGCTACACCTTC,CASSRWVYGYTF
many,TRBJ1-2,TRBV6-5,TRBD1,TGTGCCAGCAGCCCGACGGGGGTGAGGGGGCCTAGAGGCTACACCTTC,CASSPTGVRGPRGYTF
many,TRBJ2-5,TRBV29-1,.,TGCAGCGTTACTAGACAAGGCCAAGAGACCCAGTACTTC,CSVTRQGQETQYF
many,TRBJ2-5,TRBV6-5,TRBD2,TGTGCCAGCAGCAGACTAGCGGGAATGCAAGAGACCCAGTACTTC,CASSRLAGMQETQYF
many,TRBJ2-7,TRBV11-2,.,TGTGCCAGCAGCACCGGAGGAGACTACGAGCAGTACTTC,CASSTGGDYEQYF
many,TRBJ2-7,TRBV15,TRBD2,TGTGCCACCAGCAGAGATGGCGGGGGGCGTTACGAGCAGTACTTC,CATSRDGGGRYEQYF
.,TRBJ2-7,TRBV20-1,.,TGCAGTGCCCCGGACGGCTCCTACGAGCAGTACTTC,CSAPDGSYEQYF
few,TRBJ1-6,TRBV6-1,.,TGTGCCAGCAGCTCCGGACTCTACTCACCCCTCCACTTT,CASSSGLYSPLHF
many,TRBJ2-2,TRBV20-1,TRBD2,TGCAGTGCTAGAGCGGGGGTAGCGGGACCGAACACCGGGGAGCTGTTTTTT,CSARAGVAGPNTGELFF
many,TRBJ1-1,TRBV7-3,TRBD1,TGTGCCAGCAGCTTAAGAGGGGGCGAAACTGAAGCTTTCTTT,CASSLRGGETEAFF
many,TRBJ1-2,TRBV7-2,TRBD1,TGTGCCAGCAGCTTAGCGGTGGACAGGGGGAAAGGCTACACCTTC,CASSLAVDRGKGYTF
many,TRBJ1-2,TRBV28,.,TGTGCCAGCATCCCTAGCGGTGGCTATGGCTACACCTTC,CASIPSGGYGYTF
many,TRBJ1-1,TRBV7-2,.,TGTGCCAGCAGCCGGGGGTATGAGTATAGTGAAGCTTTCTTT,CASSRGYEYSEAFF
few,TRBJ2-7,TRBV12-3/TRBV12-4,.,TGTGCCAGCAGCGCTGAGACAGGAGGCGAGCAGTACTTC,CASSAETGGEQYF
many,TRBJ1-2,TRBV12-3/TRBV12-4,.,TGTGCCAGCAGATTCCCTTCCGGAGTAGATGGCTACACCTTC,CASRFPSGVDGYTF
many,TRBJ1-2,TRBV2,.,TGTGCCAGCAGTGAAGTGTTTCCCACAGGGATTACTAACTATGGCTACACCTTC,CASSEVFPTGITNYGYTF
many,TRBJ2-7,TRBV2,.,TGTGCCAGCAGAGGGCCCCCCGGGGGCGAGCAGTACTTC,CASRGPPGGEQYF
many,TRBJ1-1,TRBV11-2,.,TGTGCCAGCAGCCAATCCCCCGGGGACACTGAAGCTTTCTTT,CASSQSPGDTEAFF